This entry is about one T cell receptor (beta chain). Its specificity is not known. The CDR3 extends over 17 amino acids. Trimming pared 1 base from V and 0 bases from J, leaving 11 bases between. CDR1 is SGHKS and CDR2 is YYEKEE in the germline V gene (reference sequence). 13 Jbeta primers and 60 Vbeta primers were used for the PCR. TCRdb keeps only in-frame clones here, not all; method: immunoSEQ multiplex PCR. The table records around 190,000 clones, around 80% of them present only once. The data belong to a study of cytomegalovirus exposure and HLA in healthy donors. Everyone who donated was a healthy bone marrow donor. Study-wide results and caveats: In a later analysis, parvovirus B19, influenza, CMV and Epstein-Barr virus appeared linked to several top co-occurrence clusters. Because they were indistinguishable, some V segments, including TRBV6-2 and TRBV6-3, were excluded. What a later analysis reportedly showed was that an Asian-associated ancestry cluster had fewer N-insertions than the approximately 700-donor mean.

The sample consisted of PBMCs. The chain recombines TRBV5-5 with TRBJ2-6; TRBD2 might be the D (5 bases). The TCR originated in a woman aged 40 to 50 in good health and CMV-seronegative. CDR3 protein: CASSLNPGNSGANVLTF. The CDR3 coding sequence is TGTGCCAGCAGCTTGAATCCCGGGAACTCTGGGGCCAACGTCCTGACTTTC.